Listed below are T cell receptor beta chains from one sample, sequenced in a study of regulatory T cells in long-lasting Graves disease. TCRdb reanalysed the multiplex PCR reads using MiXCR and keeps one entry per CDR3 protein. Among about 330,000 distinct CDR3 sequences, about 17% were seen once, and the ten largest hold 20% to 25%. The same sample was also used in a study of T cells in Graves' hyperthyroidism and ophthalmopathy.

Here the sequenced sample was peripheral blood mononuclear cells (PBMCs), taken at new diagnosis, from a patient treated with antithyroid drugs. The receptors derive from a woman under 30 with Graves disease. CDR3s include the opening cysteine and the closing phenylalanine or tryptophan. Fields, in order: CDR3 length, J gene, D gene, clone size, V gene, CDR3 protein, CDR3 DNA. D genes are given only for firm matches. Not every row has a clone size; where given, it reads once, few, many or a size class.

15	TRBJ2-1	.	many	TRBV12-3/TRBV12-4	CASSPPRMTYNEQFF	TGTGCCAGCAGTCCCCCCAGGATGACCTACAATGAGCAGTTCTTC
14	TRBJ2-3	TRBD2	many	TRBV30	CAWRLAGSTDTQYF	TGTGCCTGGAGACTAGCGGGATCCACAGATACGCAGTATTTT
15	TRBJ2-3	TRBD1	many	TRBV12-3/TRBV12-4	CASSFPGQSTDTQYF	TGTGCCAGCAGTTTCCCGGGACAGAGCACAGATACGCAGTATTTT
14	TRBJ2-2	.	many	TRBV12-3/TRBV12-4	CASSLKWNTGELFF	TGTGCCAGCAGTTTAAAGTGGAACACCGGGGAGCTGTTTTTT
14	TRBJ2-3	TRBD1	many	TRBV7-2	CASSPDRATDTQYF	TGTGCCAGCAGCCCGGACAGGGCTACAGATACGCAGTATTTT
18	TRBJ1-2	.	.	TRBV19	CASSGGPAAVLHNYGYTF	TGTGCCAGTAGTGGCGGCCCCGCGGCGGTATTACATAACTATGGCTACACCTTC
24	TRBJ2-7	.	.	TRBV12-3/TRBV12-4	CASSSFDEFHGYTFGPGTSYEQYF	.
12	TRBJ2-1	.	many	TRBV2	CASSLEGDEQFF	TGTGCCAGCAGCCTCGAGGGTGATGAGCAGTTCTTC
14	TRBJ1-5	.	.	TRBV28	CASSPSEGWKPQHF	TGTGCCAGCAGCCCCTCGGAGGGGTGGAAGCCCCAGCATTTT
14	TRBJ2-2	.	.	TRBV10-3	CAISETVNTGELFF	TGTGCCATCAGTGAGACAGTGAACACCGGGGAGCTGTTTTTT
18	TRBJ1-1	.	few	TRBV6-1	CASSRRDRRWVLNTEAFF	TGTGCCAGCAGCCGCCGAGACAGGCGGTGGGTCTTGAACACTGAAGCTTTCTTT
15	TRBJ2-1	TRBD2	.	TRBV9	CASSPGVAGTNEQFF	TGTGCCAGCAGCCCCGGGGTAGCGGGAACAAATGAGCAGTTCTTC
20	TRBJ2-3	TRBD2	few	TRBV20-1	CSARGTGTRRKLPSTDTQYF	TGCAGTGCTAGAGGCACCGGGACTAGAAGAAAACTACCTAGCACAGATACGCAGTATTTT
12	TRBJ2-1	.	.	TRBV7-9	CASSSPGLLQFF	TGTGCCAGCAGCTCGCCGGGACTTCTGCAGTTCTTC
13	TRBJ1-2	.	many	TRBV30	CAWSVRSNYGYTF	TGTGCCTGGAGTGTAAGGAGTAACTATGGCTACACCTTC
14	TRBJ2-7	TRBD1	few	TRBV9	CASSVIGQGPEQYF	TGTGCCAGCAGCGTAATTGGACAGGGGCCCGAGCAGTACTTC
15	TRBJ1-2	.	once	TRBV6-5	CASSYSGTRRYGYTF	TGTGCCAGCAGTTACAGTGGGACCAGGCGCTATGGCTACACCTTC
15	TRBJ2-1	.	many	TRBV3-1	CASSQEGAGTNEQFF	TGTGCCAGCAGCCAAGAGGGGGCCGGGACGAATGAGCAGTTCTTC
13	TRBJ2-7	.	many	TRBV7-2	CASSSGLDYEQYF	TGTGCCAGCAGCTCAGGCCTGGACTACGAGCAGTACTTC
14	TRBJ2-3	TRBD1	many	TRBV28	CASSFATGTDTQYF	TGTGCCAGCAGTTTTGCGACAGGGACAGATACGCAGTATTTT
15	TRBJ2-1	TRBD2	many	TRBV6-2/TRBV6-3	CASRAREGLRDEQFF	TGTGCCAGCAGAGCCCGGGAGGGCCTAAGGGATGAGCAGTTCTTC
13	TRBJ1-3	TRBD1	few	TRBV20-1	CSAQGASGNTIYF	TGCAGTGCTCAGGGGGCCTCTGGAAACACCATATATTTT
15	TRBJ2-7	.	.	TRBV6-1	CASSSVFRGLSEQYF	TGTGCCAGCAGTAGCGTTTTTCGGGGGCTAAGCGAGCAGTACTTC
13	TRBJ1-2	TRBD1	.	TRBV6-2/TRBV6-3	CASSPTGNSGYTF	TGTGCCAGCAGCCCGACAGGGAATTCTGGCTACACCTTC
13	TRBJ2-1	.	many	TRBV28	CASSSGVYNEQFF	TGTGCCAGCAGTAGCGGTGTCTACAATGAGCAGTTCTTC
12	TRBJ1-5	.	many	TRBV20-1	CSAQQGLQPQHF	TGCAGTGCACAACAGGGATTACAGCCCCAGCATTTT
15	TRBJ2-7	TRBD2	many	TRBV28	CASRPLGASGTEQYF	TGTGCCAGCAGACCCCTCGGGGCTAGCGGGACCGAGCAGTACTTC
15	TRBJ2-1	.	.	TRBV7-8	CASSLEGGTYNEQFF	TGTGCCAGCAGCTTAGAAGGGGGTACCTACAATGAGCAGTTCTTC
15	TRBJ1-2	.	many	TRBV7-2	CASSPGAGQGRGYTF	TGTGCCAGCAGCCCCGGGGCAGGGCAAGGAAGGGGCTACACCTTC
15	TRBJ1-3	.	few	TRBV12-3/TRBV12-4	CASSPRGAFGNTIYF	TGTGCCAGCAGTCCCCGGGGGGCCTTTGGAAACACCATATATTTT
15	TRBJ2-7	TRBD1	few	TRBV6-4	CASSTETGGSYEQYF	TGTGCCAGCAGTACCGAGACAGGGGGCTCCTACGAGCAGTACTTC
14	TRBJ2-2	.	.	TRBV7-9	CASSLDRRSGELFF	TGTGCCAGCAGTCTCGACAGGCGATCCGGGGAGCTGTTTTTT
15	TRBJ1-6	.	many	TRBV5-1	CASSLGTLEGSALHF	TGCGCCAGCAGCCTCGGGACTCTCGAAGGATCGGCCCTCCACTTT
15	TRBJ1-5	.	many	TRBV28	CASSFRGPSNQPQHF	TGTGCCAGCAGTTTCAGGGGTCCTAGCAATCAGCCCCAGCATTTT
12	TRBJ1-1	.	many	TRBV6-1	CASSESGTEAFF	TGTGCCAGCAGTGAATCCGGCACTGAAGCTTTCTTT
17	TRBJ2-1	TRBD1	many	TRBV11-3	CASSREAGQGSYNEQFF	TGTGCCAGCAGCCGGGAGGCGGGACAGGGTTCCTACAATGAGCAGTTCTTC
14	TRBJ1-5	.	.	TRBV6-4	CASSDGQGDQPQHF	TGTGCCAGCAGTGACGGGCAGGGAGATCAGCCCCAGCATTTT
12	TRBJ1-1	.	.	TRBV2	CASSKRATEAFF	TGTGCCAGCAGTAAGCGGGCCACTGAAGCTTTCTTT
15	TRBJ1-5	.	many	TRBV2	CASSGGVRVNQPQHF	TGTGCCAGCAGTGGGGGAGTCCGTGTCAATCAGCCCCAGCATTTT
12	TRBJ2-1	.	few	TRBV7-9	CASSWTLETAFF	TGTGCCAGCAGCTGGACTTTAGAAACGGCGTTCTTC
16	TRBJ2-2	TRBD2	few	TRBV20-1	CSARLSGGADTGELFF	TGCAGTGCTAGACTGAGCGGGGGGGCCGACACCGGGGAGCTGTTTTTT
14	TRBJ2-7	TRBD1	.	TRBV14	CASSQRGQGYEQYF	TGTGCCAGCAGCCAGCGGGGACAGGGGTACGAGCAGTACTTC
16	TRBJ2-2	.	few	TRBV18	CASSPLSDTNTGELFF	TGTGCCAGCTCACCACTGTCAGACACGAACACCGGGGAGCTGTTTTTT
18	TRBJ2-5	TRBD2	.	TRBV5-1	CASSLRSSGGPLAWTQYF	TGCGCCAGCAGCTTGCGGAGTAGCGGGGGGCCCCTCGCGTGGACCCAGTACTTC
17	TRBJ1-5	.	few	TRBV10-1	CASSEAGSNSSNQPQHF	TGCGCCAGCAGTGAGGCAGGATCGAACTCTAGCAATCAGCCCCAGCATTTT
15	TRBJ2-3	TRBD2	.	TRBV7-9	CASSERGVGTDTQYF	TGTGCCAGCAGCGAGCGGGGGGTGGGCACAGATACGCAGTATTTT
11	TRBJ2-7	.	many	TRBV20-1	CSVEGQGEQYF	TGCAGTGTGGAGGGTCAGGGGGAGCAGTACTTC
12	TRBJ2-3	.	.	TRBV12-3/TRBV12-4	CASSRAGEKQYF	TGTGCCAGCAGCAGAGCCGGGGAGAAGCAGTATTTT